This T cell receptor (beta chain) was documented in a study of T cells after posttransplantation cyclophosphamide (dated by TCRdb to 2016 to 2018). As for the study more broadly: Using TRB sequencing, the study followed how the T cell repertoire reconstituted after myeloablative bone marrow transplantation in which posttransplantation cyclophosphamide served as GVHD prophylaxis. Antigen receptor sequencing was done on samples from 35 PTCy-treated patients and from 15 to 20 related bone marrow donors of those patients. Blood from all 30 or so PTCy patients who had 1-year posttransplant specimens underwent TRB sequencing. In 3 patients, up to roughly 3 additional blood samples taken between 2 and 5.2 years after transplant also underwent TRB sequencing, as did pretransplant blood from 4 patients. Because TRA and TRB clonality correlated tightly in 10 or so samples, later TCR analyses were limited to TRB. Public TRB sequences were compared against a database of over 3,000 sequences linked to responses to pathogens, tumor antigens, self-antigens and alloantigens.

TRB sequencing was run on genomic DNA with either the immunoSEQ assay at survey resolution or the hsTCRB kit. The study's processing was this. The immunoSEQ software handled the initial read processing, while the LymphoSeq R package was used for the repertoire analyses. Clonality was computed as 1 minus normalized Shannon entropy; Gini coefficient was also calculated for each TRB dataset. To infer phenotypes in unsorted samples, TRB sequences from sorted subsets of the recipient or donor were mapped onto the unsorted samples of the same recipient. The source is immuneACCESS, and TCRdb retained only in-frame sequences with V and J called. Part of the clones is not carried over; for the studies checked, unresolved V genes explain less than half of this, and the remainder is unexplained. That table furnishes V, J and clone size, whereas the DNA furnished D and trimming. The table for this sample lists over 10,000 clones; roughly 2% of them were counted only once. Roughly 15% of the sample is in the top ten clones.

The sample's treatment or condition label is to be understood as: high-dose cyclophosphamide on days +3 and +4 as single-agent GVHD prophylaxis. PTCy patients received busulfan and fludarabine conditioning, a related or unrelated marrow graft, and cyclophosphamide on days +3 and +4. PTCy-treated patients were drawn from a prospective multi-institutional clinical trial. Mononuclear cells from peripheral blood and bone marrow were separated by Ficoll-Hypaque density centrifugation and then cryopreserved. Based on the germline V gene, the CDR1 and CDR2 sequences are SGHTA and FQGTGA. Taken from cysteine to phenylalanine, the CDR3 has 16 residues. The sequence is cut down to CDR3 DNA, 48 bases in frame from base 1. V and J lose 0 bases and 0 bases, and a span of 10 bases separates them. On this clone itself: The antigen this receptor binds is unknown. There are no base qualities to consult, and no much larger clone falls within one base.

The full study reports these points: At 1-2 months, donor-recipient similarity was low but rose over the first year, and the later blood repertoires were often dominated by donor CD8+ memory clones. The TRB repertoires of T cells infiltrating skin or the GI tract showed only limited overlap with the TRB repertoires found in blood. Across 45 patients, TRB clonality was highly associated with recipient CMV seropositivity and CMV reactivation, and PTCy diversity was similar to diversity in CNI/methotrexate controls.

The sequence was obtained from a male patient in his 30s who received an allogeneic stem cell transplant from a related donor, was CMV-positive, and had no GVHD. A transplant means some T cells may be of graft donor rather than patient origin. This specimen consisted of PBMCs, obtained after allogeneic stem cell transplant with posttransplant cyclophosphamide. This chain joins TRBV7-3 to TRBJ2-3, and the D gene may be TRBD2, 6 bases matching. The sequence in DNA is TGTGCCAGCAGCTTAACTGGGGGGTGGAGCACAGATACGCAGTATTTT. Its protein is CASSLTGGWSTDTQYF.